This T cell receptor beta chain was found in a study of blood T cell repertoires in COVID-19. Background on the study: The United States, Italy and Spain supplied acute and convalescent COVID-19 samples. From T cells, B-cell-depleted T cells, or PBMCs came the material, which was cDNA or gDNA.

Germline values: CDR1 SGHDN, CDR2 FVKESK. Trimming removed 3 bases from V and 1 base from J, with 12 bases in between. This CDR3 comprises 16 residues. In the original processing: Estimates of nucleated cell counts were drawn from the amplification of reference gene primers. Repertoires were generated with immunoSEQ multiplex PCR, while TCRdb's copy carries only in-frame clones and drops some. That table furnishes V, J and clone size, whereas the DNA furnished D and trimming. The sample shows over 95,000 clones, over 70% of them seen only once. This TCR was recovered from a man aged 50-60 years with acute or convalescent COVID-19. This chain uses TRBV14 with TRBJ2-2; possibly TRBD2 for D (6 bases). The sequenced material came from peripheral blood. The CDR3 nucleotides are TGTGCCAGCAGCCACTACGGACTAAGGAACACCGGGGAGCTGTTTTTT. Translated, it gives CASSHYGLRNTGELFF.